This TCR beta chain appears in the sequencing data of a study of blood T cell repertoires in COVID-19. Study-level background: From the United States, Italy and Spain came samples of acute and convalescent COVID-19. Nucleic acid was either cDNA or gDNA, and it came from T cells, B-cell-depleted T cells, or PBMCs.

J was trimmed by 2 bases and V by 5 bases; bases with no gene match: 3. The CDR3 is 15 amino acids. Germline values: CDR1 SGHTA, CDR2 FQGTGA. Generated by immunoSEQ multiplex PCR, the TCRdb table keeps only in-frame clones and is missing some. The profile shows under 150,000 clones, about 85% of them singletons. The chain links TRBV7-3 to TRBJ2-3; 11 nucleotides agree with TRBD2. Source material: peripheral blood. The receptor comes from a woman aged 60-75 years with COVID-19, enrolled during active disease. DNA for the CDR3: TGTGCCAGCAGCCCTAGCGGGGGGTTCACAGATACGCAGTATTTT. This encodes CASSPSGGFTDTQYF.